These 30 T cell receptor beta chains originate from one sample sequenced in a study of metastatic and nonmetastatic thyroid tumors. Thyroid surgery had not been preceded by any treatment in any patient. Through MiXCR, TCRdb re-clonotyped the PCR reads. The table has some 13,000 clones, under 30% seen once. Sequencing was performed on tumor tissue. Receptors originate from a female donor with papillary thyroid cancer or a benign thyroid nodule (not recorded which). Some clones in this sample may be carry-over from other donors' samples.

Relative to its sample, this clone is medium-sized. The chain's CDR3 is CASSERWDRDYEQYF. In DNA form, the CDR3 reads TGTGCCAGCAGTGAGAGATGGGACAGGGACTACGAGCAGTACTTC. The chain uses TRBV6-1 and TRBJ2-7; TRBD1 agrees at 9 bases. The CDR3 sequence is 15 residues long. Trimming at V came to 3 bases and at J to 3 bases, leaving 6 bases not matched to a gene. Germline CDR1 is MNHNS and CDR2 is SASEGT.

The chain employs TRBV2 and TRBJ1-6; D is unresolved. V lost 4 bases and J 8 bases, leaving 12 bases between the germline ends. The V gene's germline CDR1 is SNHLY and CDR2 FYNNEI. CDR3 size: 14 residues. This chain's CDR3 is CASSGPGGHSPLHF. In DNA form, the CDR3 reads TGTGCCAGCAGTGGGCCAGGTGGGCATTCACCCCTCCACTTT.

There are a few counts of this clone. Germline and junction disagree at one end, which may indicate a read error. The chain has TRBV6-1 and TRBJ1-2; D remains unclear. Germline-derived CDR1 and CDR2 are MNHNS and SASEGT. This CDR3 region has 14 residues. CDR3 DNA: TGTGCCAGCAGTCGTTCCACAGAGCTCTATAGCTACACCTTC. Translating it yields CASSRSTELYSYTF.

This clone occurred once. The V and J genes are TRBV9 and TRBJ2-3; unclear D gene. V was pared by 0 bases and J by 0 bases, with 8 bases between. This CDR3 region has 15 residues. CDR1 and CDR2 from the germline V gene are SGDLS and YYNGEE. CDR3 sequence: CASSVAGSSTDTQYF. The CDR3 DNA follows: TGTGCCAGCAGCGTAGCGGGCTCCAGCACAGATACGCAGTATTTT.

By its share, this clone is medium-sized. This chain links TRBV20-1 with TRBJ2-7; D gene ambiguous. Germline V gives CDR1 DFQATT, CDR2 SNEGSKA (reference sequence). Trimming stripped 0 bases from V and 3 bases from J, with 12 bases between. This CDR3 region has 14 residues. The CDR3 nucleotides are TGCAGTGCTAGAGATTTTCGCGGCCTCTACGAGCAGTACTTC. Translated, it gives CSARDFRGLYEQYF.

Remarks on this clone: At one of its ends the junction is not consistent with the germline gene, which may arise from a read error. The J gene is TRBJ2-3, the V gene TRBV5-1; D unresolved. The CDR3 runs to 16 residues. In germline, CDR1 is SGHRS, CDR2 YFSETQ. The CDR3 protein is CTSSSRVGSLVDTQYF. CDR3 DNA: TGCACCAGCAGCTCACGAGTGGGGTCCTTGGTGGATACGCAGTATTTT. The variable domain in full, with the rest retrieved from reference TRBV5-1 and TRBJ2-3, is KAGVTQTPRYLIKTRGQQVTLSCSPISGHRSVSWYQQTPGQGLQFLFEYFSETQRNKGNFPGRFSGRQFSNSRSEMNVSTLELGDSALYLCTSSSRVGSLVDTQYFGPGTRLTVL.

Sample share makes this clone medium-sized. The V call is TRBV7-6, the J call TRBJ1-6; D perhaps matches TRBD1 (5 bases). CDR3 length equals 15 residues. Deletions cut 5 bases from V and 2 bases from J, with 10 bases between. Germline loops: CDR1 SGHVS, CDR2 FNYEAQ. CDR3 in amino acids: CASSPGTPYNSPLHF. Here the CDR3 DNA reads TGTGCCAGCAGCCCCGGGACCCCCTATAATTCACCCCTCCACTTT. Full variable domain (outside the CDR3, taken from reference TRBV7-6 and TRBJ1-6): GAGVSQSPRYKVTKRGQDVALRCDPISGHVSLYWYRQALGQGPEFLTYFNYEAQQDKSGLPNDRFSAERPEGSISTLTIQRTEQRDSAMYRCASSPGTPYNSPLHFGNGTRLTVT.

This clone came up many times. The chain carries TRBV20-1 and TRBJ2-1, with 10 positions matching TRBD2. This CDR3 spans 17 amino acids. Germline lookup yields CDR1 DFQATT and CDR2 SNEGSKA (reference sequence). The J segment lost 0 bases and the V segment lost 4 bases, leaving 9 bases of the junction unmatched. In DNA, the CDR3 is TGCAGTGCTACTCCGACTAGCGGGTTTAGCTCCTACAATGAGCAGTTCTTC. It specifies CSATPTSGFSSYNEQFF.

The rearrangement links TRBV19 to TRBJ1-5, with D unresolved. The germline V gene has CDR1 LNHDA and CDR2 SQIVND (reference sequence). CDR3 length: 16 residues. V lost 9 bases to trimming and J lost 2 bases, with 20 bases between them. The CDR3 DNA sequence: TGTGCCAGCAGTGGCCACCAGGCGGTGGGCAATCAGCCCCAGCATTTT. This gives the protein CASSGHQAVGNQPQHF. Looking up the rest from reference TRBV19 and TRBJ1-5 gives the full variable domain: DGGITQSPKYLFRKEGQNVTLSCEQNLNHDAMYWYRQDPGQGLRLIYYSQIVNDFQKGDIAEGYSVSREKKESFPLTVTSAQKNPTAFYLCASSGHQAVGNQPQHFGDGTRLSIL.

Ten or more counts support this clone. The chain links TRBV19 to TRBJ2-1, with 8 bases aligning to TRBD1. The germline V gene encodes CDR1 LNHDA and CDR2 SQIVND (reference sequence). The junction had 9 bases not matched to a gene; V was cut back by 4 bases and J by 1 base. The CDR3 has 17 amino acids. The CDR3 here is CASSTDRAVGSYNEQFF. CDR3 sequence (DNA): TGTGCCAGTAGTACGGACAGGGCAGTCGGATCCTACAATGAGCAGTTCTTC.

CDR3 region: CSAWEGAWQPQHF. DNA of the CDR3: TGCAGTGCTTGGGAGGGGGCATGGCAGCCCCAGCATTTT. The chain employs TRBV20-1 and TRBJ1-5; 7 bases fit TRBD1. CDR1 and CDR2 (germline): DFQATT, SNEGSKA (reference sequence). V lost 5 bases and J lost 7; bases outside the gene matches: 8. The length of the CDR3 is 13 residues.

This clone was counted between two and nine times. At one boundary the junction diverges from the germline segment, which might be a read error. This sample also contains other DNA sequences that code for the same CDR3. The CDR3 here is CATSDRQYQETQYF. CDR3 DNA: TGTGCCACAAGTGACAGACAGTACCAAGAGACCCAGTACTTC. The rearrangement uses TRBV24-1 and TRBJ2-5; possible D gene TRBD1, 5 bases. The germline gives CDR1 KGHDR, CDR2 SFDVKD. This CDR3 region has 14 residues.

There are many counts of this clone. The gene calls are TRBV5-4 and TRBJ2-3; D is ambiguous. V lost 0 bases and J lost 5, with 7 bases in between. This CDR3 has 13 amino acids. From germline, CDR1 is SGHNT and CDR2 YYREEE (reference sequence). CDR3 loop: CASSLDSEDTQYF. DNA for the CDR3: TGTGCCAGCAGCTTGGATAGTGAAGATACGCAGTATTTT. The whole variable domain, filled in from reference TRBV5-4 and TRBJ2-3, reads ETGVTQSPTHLIKTRGQQVTLRCSSQSGHNTVSWYQQALGQGPQFIFQYYREEENGRGNFPPRFSGLQFPNYSSELNVNALELDDSALYLCASSLDSEDTQYFGPGTRLTVL.

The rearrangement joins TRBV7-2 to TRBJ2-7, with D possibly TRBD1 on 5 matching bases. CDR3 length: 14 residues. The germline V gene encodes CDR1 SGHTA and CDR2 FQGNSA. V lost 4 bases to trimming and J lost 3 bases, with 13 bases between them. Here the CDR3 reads CASSSRSGFYEQYF. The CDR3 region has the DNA TGTGCCAGCAGCTCCAGATCAGGGTTCTACGAGCAGTACTTC.

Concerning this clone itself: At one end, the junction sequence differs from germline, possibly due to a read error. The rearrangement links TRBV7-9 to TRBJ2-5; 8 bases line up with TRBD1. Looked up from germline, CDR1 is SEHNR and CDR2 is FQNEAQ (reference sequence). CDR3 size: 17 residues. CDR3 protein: CASSPPGGQETQENQYF. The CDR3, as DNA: TGTGCCAGCAGCCCCCCCGGGGGACAGGAAACACAAGAGAACCAGTACTTC.

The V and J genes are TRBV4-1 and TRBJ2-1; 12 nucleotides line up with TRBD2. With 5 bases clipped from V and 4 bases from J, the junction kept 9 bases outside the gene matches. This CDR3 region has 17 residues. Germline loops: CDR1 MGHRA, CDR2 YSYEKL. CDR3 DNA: TGCGCCAGCAGCTTCTCCAGACTAGCGGGAGTTTACAATGAGCAGTTCTTC. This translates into CASSFSRLAGVYNEQFF.

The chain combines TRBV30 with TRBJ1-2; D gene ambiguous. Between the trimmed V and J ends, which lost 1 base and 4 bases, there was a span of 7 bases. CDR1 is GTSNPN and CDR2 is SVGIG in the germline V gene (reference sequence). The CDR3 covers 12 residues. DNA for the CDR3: TGTGCCTGGAGTGATCCAGCCTATGGCTACACCTTC. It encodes CAWSDPAYGYTF.

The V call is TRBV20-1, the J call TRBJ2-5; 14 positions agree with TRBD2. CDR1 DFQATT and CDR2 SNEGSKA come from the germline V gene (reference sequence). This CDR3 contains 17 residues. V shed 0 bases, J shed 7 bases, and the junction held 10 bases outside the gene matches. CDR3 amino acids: CSAREQIGTSGRRTQYF. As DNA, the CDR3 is TGCAGTGCTAGAGAGCAAATCGGGACTAGCGGGAGAAGGACCCAGTACTTC.

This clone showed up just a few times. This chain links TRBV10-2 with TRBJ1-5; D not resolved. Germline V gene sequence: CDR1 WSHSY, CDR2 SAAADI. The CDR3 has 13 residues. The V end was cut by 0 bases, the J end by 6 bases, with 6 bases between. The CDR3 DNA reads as TGCGCCAGCAGTGAGTCTAGTCCTCAGCCCCAGCATTTT. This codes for CASSESSPQPQHF.

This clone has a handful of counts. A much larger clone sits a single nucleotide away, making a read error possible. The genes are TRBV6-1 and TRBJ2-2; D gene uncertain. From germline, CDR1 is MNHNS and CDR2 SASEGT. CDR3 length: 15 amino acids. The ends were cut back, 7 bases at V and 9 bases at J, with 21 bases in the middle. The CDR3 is CASKGAVVNAWELFF. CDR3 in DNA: TGTGCCAGCAAAGGAGCCGTTGTGAACGCCTGGGAGCTGTTTTTT.

The CDR3 is CASSRGQGNTGELFF. CDR3 sequence (DNA): TGTGCCAGCAGTCGGGGACAGGGTAACACCGGGGAGCTGTTTTTT. The chain employs TRBV2 and TRBJ2-2; 9 bases match TRBD1. The CDR3 consists of 15 residues. The V and J ends lost 5 bases and 2 bases, in that order; junction bases with no gene match: 3. Per the germline V gene, CDR1 is SNHLY and CDR2 is FYNNEI.

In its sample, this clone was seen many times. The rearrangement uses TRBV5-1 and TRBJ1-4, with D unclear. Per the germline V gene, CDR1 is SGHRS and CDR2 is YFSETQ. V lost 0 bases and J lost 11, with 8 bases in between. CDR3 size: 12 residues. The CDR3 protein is CASSLEGVKLFF. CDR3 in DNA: TGCGCCAGCAGCTTGGAAGGTGTTAAACTGTTTTTT.

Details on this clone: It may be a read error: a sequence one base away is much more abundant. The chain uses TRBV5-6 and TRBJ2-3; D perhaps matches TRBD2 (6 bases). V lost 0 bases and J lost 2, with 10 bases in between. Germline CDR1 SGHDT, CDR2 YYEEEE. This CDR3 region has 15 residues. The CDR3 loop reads CASSLVAGLTDTQYF. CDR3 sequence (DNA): TGTGCCAGCAGCTTGGTCGCGGGACTCACAGATACGCAGTATTTT.

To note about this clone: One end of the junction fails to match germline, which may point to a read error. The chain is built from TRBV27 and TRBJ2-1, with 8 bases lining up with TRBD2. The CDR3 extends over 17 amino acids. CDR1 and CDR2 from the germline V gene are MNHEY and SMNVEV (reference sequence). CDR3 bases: TGTTCCAGCAGACCCACTACCATCCTACTAGCGGACAATGAGCAATTCTTC. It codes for CSSRPTTILLADNEQFF.

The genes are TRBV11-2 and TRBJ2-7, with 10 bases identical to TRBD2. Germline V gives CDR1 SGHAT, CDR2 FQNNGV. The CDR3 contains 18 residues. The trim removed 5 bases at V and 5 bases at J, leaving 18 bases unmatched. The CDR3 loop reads CASSPLRSSAGTSDEQYF. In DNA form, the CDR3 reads TGTGCCAGCAGCCCACTAAGGTCATCGGCCGGGACTAGCGACGAGCAGTACTTC.

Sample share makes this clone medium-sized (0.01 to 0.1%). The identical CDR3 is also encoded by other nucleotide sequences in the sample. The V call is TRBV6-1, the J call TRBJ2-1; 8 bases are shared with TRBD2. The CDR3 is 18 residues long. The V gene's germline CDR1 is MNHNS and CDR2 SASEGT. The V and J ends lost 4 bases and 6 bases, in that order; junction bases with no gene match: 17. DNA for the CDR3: TGTGCCAGCAGTGGAGGCTTATTGAGCGGGAGAAGGGGCAATGAGCAGTTCTTC. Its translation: CASSGGLLSGRRGNEQFF.

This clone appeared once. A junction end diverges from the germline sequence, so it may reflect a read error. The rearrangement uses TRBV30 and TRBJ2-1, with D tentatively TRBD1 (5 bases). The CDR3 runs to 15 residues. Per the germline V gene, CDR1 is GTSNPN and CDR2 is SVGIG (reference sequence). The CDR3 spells CACPTDSSYYNEKFF. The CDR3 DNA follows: TGTGCCTGTCCAACCGACAGTAGCTACTACAATGAGAAGTTCTTC.

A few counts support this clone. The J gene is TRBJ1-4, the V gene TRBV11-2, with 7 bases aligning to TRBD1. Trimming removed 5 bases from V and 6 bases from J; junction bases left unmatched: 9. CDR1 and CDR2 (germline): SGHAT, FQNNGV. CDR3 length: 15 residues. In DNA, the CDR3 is TGTGCCAGCAGCCCATCGGGACAGCTGGATGAAAAACTGTTTTTT. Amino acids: CASSPSGQLDEKLFF.

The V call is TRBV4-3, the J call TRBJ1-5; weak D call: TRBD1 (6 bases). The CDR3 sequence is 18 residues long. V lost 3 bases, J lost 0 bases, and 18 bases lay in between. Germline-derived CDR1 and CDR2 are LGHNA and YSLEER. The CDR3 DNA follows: TGCGCCAGCAGCCAGGACATGCCGGACAGCTATAGCAATCAGCCCCAGCATTTT. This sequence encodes CASSQDMPDSYSNQPQHF.

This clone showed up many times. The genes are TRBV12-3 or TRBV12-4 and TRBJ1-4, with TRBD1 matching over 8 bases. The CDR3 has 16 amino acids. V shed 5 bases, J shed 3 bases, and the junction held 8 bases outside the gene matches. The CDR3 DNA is TGTGCCAGCAGTCCGGAGACAGGGGTAGCTAATGAAAAACTGTTTTTT. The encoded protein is CASSPETGVANEKLFF.